Shown below are 20 T cell receptor beta chains from a single sample sequenced in a study of cytomegalovirus exposure and HLA in healthy donors (dated by TCRdb to the late 2010s). Library preparation employed the immunoSEQ multiplex PCR assay. A mixture of 60 forward primers for TCR Vbeta segments and 13 reverse primers for TCR Jbeta segments was used in the multiplex PCR. The table was pulled from immuneACCESS by TCRdb, which kept in-frame rearrangements only. Such tables lose some clones; where checked, under half of the loss comes from unresolved V genes, and the rest has no known cause. The table for this sample records about 130,000 clones. The ten top clones hold approximately 1.6% of the sample. The sequenced sample consisted of PBMCs. Receptor source: a man aged 18 to 30 in good health and CMV-seronegative.

The V call is TRBV27, the J call TRBJ1-2; 9 positions match TRBD1. J gave up 4 bases and V 6 bases, and 9 bases lay outside the gene matches. CDR3 size: 15 residues. Germline V gene lookup returns CDR1 MNHEY and CDR2 SMNVEV (reference sequence). For the CDR3, the DNA is TGTGCCAGCAGATCGAACCACAGGGGGCCCTATGGCTACACCTTC. Amino acid sequence: CASRSNHRGPYGYTF.

The V gene is TRBV10-3, the J gene TRBJ1-5, with 7 bases matching TRBD1. The CDR3 has 15 amino acids. CDR1 and CDR2 (germline): ENHRY, SYGVKD. After removal of 3 bases from V and 3 bases from J, the junction contained 5 bases not matched to a gene. The CDR3 DNA reads TGTGCCATCAGTGATGGGACAGACTACAATCAGCCCCAGCATTTT. Protein: CAISDGTDYNQPQHF.

V usage is TRBV23-1 and J usage is TRBJ1-1, with TRBD1 identical over 8 bases. TRBV23-1 is an ORF for which the function is uncertain. Trimming cost V 4 bases and J 4 bases; bases outside gene matches: 17. This CDR3 is 18 amino acids long. The CDR3 is CASSPSGRTGSWGTEAFF. CDR3 nucleotide sequence: TGCGCCAGCAGTCCCTCCGGTCGGACAGGGTCCTGGGGCACTGAAGCTTTCTTT.

The chain recombines TRBV5-4 with TRBJ2-6; no reliable D call. CDR1 SGHNT and CDR2 YYREEE come from the germline V gene (reference sequence). The ends were cut back, 5 bases at V and 2 bases at J, with 11 bases in the middle. The CDR3 sequence is 15 residues long. CDR3 coding DNA: TGTGCCAGCAGTCCCGAGGTGACTGGGGCCAACGTCCTGACTTTC. Translation gives CASSPEVTGANVLTF. Complete variable domain (other parts from reference TRBV5-4 and TRBJ2-6): ETGVTQSPTHLIKTRGQQVTLRCSSQSGHNTVSWYQQALGQGPQFIFQYYREEENGRGNFPPRFSGLQFPNYSSELNVNALELDDSALYLCASSPEVTGANVLTFGAGSRLTVL.

V is TRBV19 and J is TRBJ1-2; 7 bases fit TRBD1. V was clipped by 5 bases and J by 2 bases; unmatched bases: 8. CDR3 length: 15 amino acids. The germline CDR1 and CDR2 sequences are LNHDA and SQIVND (reference sequence). The CDR3 DNA sequence: TGTGCCAGTAGTCTCCAGACAGGGCCCAACTATGGCTACACCTTC. It is translated as CASSLQTGPNYGYTF.

The rearrangement links TRBV6-4 to TRBJ2-7; TRBD1 agrees at 8 bases. The germline V gene has CDR1 MRHNA and CDR2 SNTAGT. The CDR3 is made up of 15 amino acids. Trimming removed 4 bases from V and 0 bases from J; junction bases left unmatched: 5. The CDR3 DNA sequence: TGTGCCAGCAGTGCCGCGACAGGGGCCTCCTACGAGCAGTACTTC. This translates into CASSAATGASYEQYF.

The CDR3 spells CASSYLNTEAFF. The CDR3 DNA reads TGTGCCAGCAGCTACTTGAACACTGAAGCTTTCTTT. The V call is TRBV5-6, the J call TRBJ1-1, with D unresolved. The V and J ends lost 3 bases and 0 bases respectively, with 3 bases between them. CDR3 size: 12 residues. Germline-derived CDR1 and CDR2 are SGHDT and YYEEEE.

This rearrangement joins TRBV11-2 to TRBJ1-4; the D is unclear. Germline V gene lookup returns CDR1 SGHAT and CDR2 FQNNGV. V gave up 6 bases and J gave up 0 bases, with 8 bases separating them. This CDR3 has 14 amino acids. CDR3 residues: CASRRVATNEKLFF. DNA of the CDR3: TGTGCCAGCAGGAGAGTTGCAACTAATGAAAAACTGTTTTTT.

This chain joins TRBV5-1 and TRBJ2-1, with 9 bases lining up with TRBD2. CDR1 SGHRS and CDR2 YFSETQ come from the germline V gene. There are 15 residues in the CDR3. V shed 2 bases, J shed 5 bases, and the junction held 5 bases outside the gene matches. DNA for the CDR3: TGCGCCAGCAGCTTATCCCTAGCGGGGCACAATGAGCAGTTCTTC. This encodes CASSLSLAGHNEQFF. Complete variable domain (other parts from reference TRBV5-1 and TRBJ2-1): KAGVTQTPRYLIKTRGQQVTLSCSPISGHRSVSWYQQTPGQGLQFLFEYFSETQRNKGNFPGRFSGRQFSNSRSEMNVSTLELGDSALYLCASSLSLAGHNEQFFGPGTRLTVL.

This chain links TRBV7-3 with TRBJ2-1; 7 bases agree with TRBD2. The CDR3 is made up of 15 amino acids. Trimming cost V 6 bases and J 0 bases; bases outside gene matches: 5. CDR1 SGHTA and CDR2 FQGTGA come from the germline V gene. The CDR3 here is CASRAGPSSYNEQFF. The CDR3 DNA reads TGTGCCAGCAGAGCGGGGCCCAGCTCCTACAATGAGCAGTTCTTC.

The chain employs TRBV28 and TRBJ2-1; 7 bases line up with TRBD2. Germline CDR1 and CDR2: MDHEN and SYDVKM. The CDR3 covers 15 residues. The ends lost 5 bases at V and 8 bases at J; junction bases unmatched: 12. For the CDR3, the DNA is TGTGCCAGCAGTCAAAGGGACTACCCGAGGTATGAGCAGTTCTTC. As protein: CASSQRDYPRYEQFF.

The V call is TRBV5-5, the J call TRBJ1-1; D uncertain. CDR3 size: 14 residues. Germline V gives CDR1 SGHKS, CDR2 YYEKEE (reference sequence). Trimming took off 10 bases at V and 0 bases at J, with 16 bases between the two ends. CDR3 in DNA: TGTGCCTCCCGGCCCATCCAGGTGAACACTGAAGCTTTCTTT. It specifies CASRPIQVNTEAFF.

The rearrangement links TRBV6-5 to TRBJ1-1; TRBD1 agrees at 7 bases. The CDR3 runs to 13 residues. The germline CDR1 and CDR2 sequences are MNHEY and SVGAGI. Trimming took 10 bases from V and 5 from J; bases not matched to a gene: 10. The DNA of the CDR3 is TGTGCCACCGAACAGGGGAAAGGGACTGAAGCTTTCTTT. Protein sequence: CATEQGKGTEAFF.

V and J are TRBV5-4 and TRBJ2-7; 12 nucleotides align to TRBD2. V lost 6 bases, J lost 4 bases, and 11 bases stayed unmatched. Germline values: CDR1 SGHNT, CDR2 YYREEE (reference sequence). This CDR3 spans 16 amino acids. The CDR3 nucleotides are TGTGCCAGCACCAAGGGCCGGACTAGCGGGGTGTACGAGCAGTACTTC. Translating it yields CASTKGRTSGVYEQYF.

The genes are TRBV11-1 and TRBJ2-1; perhaps TRBD1 as D (5 bases). V was shortened by 3 bases and J by 7 bases, with 13 bases between the two germline ends. Germline-derived CDR1 and CDR2 are SGHAT and FQDESV (reference sequence). This CDR3 has 14 residues. CDR3 nucleotides: TGTGCCAGCAGCTTTGGCAGGGTCCTAAATGAGCAGTTCTTC. Its protein product is CASSFGRVLNEQFF.

The rearrangement uses TRBV19 and TRBJ2-7; the match to TRBD1 covers 12 bases. The CDR3 length is 17 residues. Per germline, CDR1 LNHDA and CDR2 SQIVND (reference sequence). J lost 4 bases, V lost 2 bases, and 9 bases had no gene match. The CDR3 region has the DNA TGTGCCAGTAGTATATTTTCTGGGACAGGGGGCGCGTACGAGCAGTACTTC. It translates to CASSIFSGTGGAYEQYF.

This chain connects TRBV7-9 to TRBJ1-1; D might be TRBD1 (6 bases). The ends were cut back, 1 base at V and 1 base at J, with 19 bases in the middle. CDR3 length equals 18 residues. CDR1 is SEHNR, CDR2 FQNEAQ, per germline (reference sequence). Here the CDR3 DNA reads TGTGCCAGCAGCTTAGTGTGGCAGGGGCTCGGAGAGAACACTGAAGCTTTCTTT. It specifies CASSLVWQGLGENTEAFF.

This chain uses TRBV25-1 with TRBJ1-1; 9 bases map to TRBD1. The CDR3 runs to 15 residues. Germline CDR1 reads MGHDK; CDR2 reads SYGVNS. With 2 bases clipped from V and 4 bases from J, the junction kept 5 bases outside the gene matches. CDR3 coding DNA: TGTGCCAGCAGTGAAGGACGGACAGGGGTCACTGAAGCTTTCTTT. This codes for CASSEGRTGVTEAFF. Drawing the rest from reference TRBV25-1 and TRBJ1-1, the complete variable domain is EADIYQTPRYLVIGTGKKITLECSQTMGHDKMYWYQQDPGMELHLIHYSYGVNSTEKGDLSSESTVSRIRTEHFPLTLESARPSHTSQYLCASSEGRTGVTEAFFGQGTRLTVV.

The rearrangement links TRBV28 to TRBJ2-3; the match to TRBD1 covers 10 bases. The CDR3 is made up of 15 amino acids. In germline, CDR1 is MDHEN, CDR2 SYDVKM. With V trimmed by 5 bases and J by 1 base, 3 bases remained unmatched. Here the CDR3 reads CASSPGTGGTDTQYF. The CDR3 DNA follows: TGTGCCAGCAGTCCGGGGACAGGGGGCACAGATACGCAGTATTTT.

The chain links TRBV5-6 to TRBJ2-4; 8 bases are a match to TRBD1. This CDR3 has 13 amino acids. V lost 7 bases, J lost 6 bases, and 6 bases stayed unmatched. Germline CDR1 is SGHDT and CDR2 is YYEEEE. In nucleotides, the CDR3 is TGTGCCAGCTCCAGGGGGCTCCGAAACATTCAGTACTTC. This codes for CASSRGLRNIQYF.